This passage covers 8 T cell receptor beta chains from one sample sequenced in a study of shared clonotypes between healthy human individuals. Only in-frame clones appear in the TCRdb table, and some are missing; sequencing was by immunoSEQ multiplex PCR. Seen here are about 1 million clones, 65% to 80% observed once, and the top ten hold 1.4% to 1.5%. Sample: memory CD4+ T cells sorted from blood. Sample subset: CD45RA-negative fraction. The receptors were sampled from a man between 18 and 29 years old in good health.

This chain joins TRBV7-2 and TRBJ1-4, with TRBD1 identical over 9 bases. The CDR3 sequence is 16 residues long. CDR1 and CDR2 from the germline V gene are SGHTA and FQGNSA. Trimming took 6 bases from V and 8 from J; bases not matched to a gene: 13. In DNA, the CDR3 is TGTGCCAGCAGTTCTACCCCGGGACAGGGAGCGGAAAAACTGTTTTTT. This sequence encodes CASSSTPGQGAEKLFF.

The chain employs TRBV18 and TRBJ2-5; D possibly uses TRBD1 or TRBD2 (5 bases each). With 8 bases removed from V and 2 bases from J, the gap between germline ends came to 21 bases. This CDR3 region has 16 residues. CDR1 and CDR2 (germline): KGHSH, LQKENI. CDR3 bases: TGTGCCAGCACCCCCCGGGGCAACGGGGCTCAAGAGACCCAGTACTTC. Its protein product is CASTPRGNGAQETQYF.

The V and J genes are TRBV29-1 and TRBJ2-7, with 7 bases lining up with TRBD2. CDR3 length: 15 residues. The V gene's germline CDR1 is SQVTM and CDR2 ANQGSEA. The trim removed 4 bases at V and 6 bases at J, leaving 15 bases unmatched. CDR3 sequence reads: CSVGNSGRIGGEQYF. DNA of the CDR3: TGCAGCGTTGGGAATAGCGGGCGTATCGGTGGCGAGCAGTACTTC.

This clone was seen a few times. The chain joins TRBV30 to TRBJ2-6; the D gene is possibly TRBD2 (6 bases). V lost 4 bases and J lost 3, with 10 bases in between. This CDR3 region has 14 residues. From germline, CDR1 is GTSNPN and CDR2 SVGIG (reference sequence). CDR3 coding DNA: TGTGCCTGGACTCCGGGGGTTGGGGCCAACGTCCTGACTTTC. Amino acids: CAWTPGVGANVLTF.

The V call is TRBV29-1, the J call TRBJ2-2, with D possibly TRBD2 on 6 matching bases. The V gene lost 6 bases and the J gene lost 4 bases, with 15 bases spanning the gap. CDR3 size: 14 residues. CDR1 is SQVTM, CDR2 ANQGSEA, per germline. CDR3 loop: CSVGGSTGTGELFF. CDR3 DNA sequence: TGCAGCGTGGGAGGATCGACGGGCACCGGGGAGCTGTTTTTT.

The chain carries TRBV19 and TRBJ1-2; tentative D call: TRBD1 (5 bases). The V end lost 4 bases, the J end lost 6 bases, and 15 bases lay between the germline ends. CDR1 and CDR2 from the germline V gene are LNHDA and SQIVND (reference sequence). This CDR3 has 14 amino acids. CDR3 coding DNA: TGTGCCAGTAGTAGAGACAGAATCGAAAATGGCTACACCTTC. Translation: CASSRDRIENGYTF.

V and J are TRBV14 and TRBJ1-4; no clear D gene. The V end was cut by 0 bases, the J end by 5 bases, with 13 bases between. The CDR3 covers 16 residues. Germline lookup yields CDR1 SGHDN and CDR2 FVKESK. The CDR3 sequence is CASSQERGNKNEKLFF. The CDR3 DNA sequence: TGTGCCAGCAGCCAAGAAAGAGGGAACAAGAATGAAAAACTGTTTTTT.

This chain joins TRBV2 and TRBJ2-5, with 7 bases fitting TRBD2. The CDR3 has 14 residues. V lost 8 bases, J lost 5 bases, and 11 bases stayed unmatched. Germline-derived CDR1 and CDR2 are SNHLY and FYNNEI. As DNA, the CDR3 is TGTGCCAGCTCGTTGCGGGAGCAGGCGGAGACCCAGTACTTC. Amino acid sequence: CASSLREQAETQYF. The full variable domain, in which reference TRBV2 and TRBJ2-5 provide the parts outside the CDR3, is EPEVTQTPSHQVTQMGQEVILRCVPISNHLYFYWYRQILGQKVEFLVSFYNNEISEKSEIFDDQFSVERPDGSNFTLKIRSTKLEDSAMYFCASSLREQAETQYFGPGTRLLVL.